These 31 T cell receptor beta chains share one sample of origin, sequenced in a study of cytomegalovirus exposure and HLA in healthy donors. Primers for the PCR totalled 60 Vbeta and 13 Jbeta. Assay: immunoSEQ multiplex PCR; the TCRdb copy retains only in-frame clones and omits some. The sample carries roughly 200,000 clones, over 80% recorded once. Source material: PBMCs. The receptors come from a boy younger than 10 in good health and CMV-seronegative.

The rearrangement uses TRBV30 and TRBJ2-3; 7 bases fit TRBD2. CDR3 length: 15 residues. V gave up 1 base and J gave up 1 base; unmatched junction bases: 5. Germline V CDR1 and CDR2: GTSNPN, SVGIG (reference sequence). The CDR3 loop reads CAWSELATRTDTQYF. In DNA, the CDR3 is TGTGCCTGGAGTGAACTAGCGACCCGCACAGATACGCAGTATTTT. The full variable domain, rest sourced from reference TRBV30 and TRBJ2-3, is SQTIHQWPATLVQPVGSPLSLECTVEGTSNPNLYWYRQAAGRGLQLLFYSVGIGQISSEVPQNLSASRPQDRQFILSSKKLLLSDSGFYLCAWSELATRTDTQYFGPGTRLTVL.

This clone was seen a few times. The genes are TRBV9 and TRBJ1-6, with a tentative D call TRBD1 (5 bases). CDR1 and CDR2 (germline): SGDLS, YYNGEE. The CDR3 runs to 14 residues. V was shortened by 0 bases and J by 7 bases, with 8 bases between the two germline ends. The CDR3 loop reads CASSVDGGNSPLHF. In DNA form, the CDR3 reads TGTGCCAGCAGCGTAGATGGGGGGAATTCACCCCTCCACTTT.

Of note for this clone: Other DNA sequences from this sample encode an identical CDR3 as well. This chain joins TRBV19 and TRBJ1-2, with D perhaps matching TRBD1 (5 bases). With 0 bases removed from V and 5 bases from J, the gap between germline ends came to 7 bases. Germline-derived CDR1 and CDR2 are LNHDA and SQIVND (reference sequence). CDR3 length equals 13 residues. The CDR3: CASSIEGAYGYTF. The CDR3 bases are TGTGCCAGTAGTATAGAAGGGGCTTATGGCTACACCTTC.

The V gene is TRBV5-1, the J gene TRBJ2-3, with 8 bases that match TRBD2. The trim removed 1 base at V and 2 bases at J, leaving 15 bases unmatched. Germline values: CDR1 SGHRS, CDR2 YFSETQ. CDR3 length: 19 residues. CDR3 sequence: CASSLTSLFAGGPTDTQYF. CDR3 nucleotides: TGCGCCAGCAGCTTGACTTCTCTTTTTGCGGGGGGCCCCACAGATACGCAGTATTTT.

The chain links TRBV2 to TRBJ2-7; 12 positions agree with TRBD2. V lost 6 bases to trimming and J lost 2 bases; unmatched junction nucleotides: 17. CDR1 is SNHLY and CDR2 is FYNNEI in the germline V gene. This CDR3 comprises 19 residues. The DNA for the CDR3 is TGTGCCAGCAGGGGTTCCTCCGGGACTAGCGGGTACCTCGCCTACGAGCAGTACTTC. It is translated as CASRGSSGTSGYLAYEQYF.

This rearrangement joins TRBV4-1 to TRBJ2-7; D possibly corresponds to TRBD1 (6 bases). The germline gives CDR1 MGHRA, CDR2 YSYEKL. The CDR3 sequence is 16 residues long. Trimming removed 3 bases at V and 1 base at J, with 16 bases between. CDR3 sequence (DNA): TGCGCCAGCAGCCAGGTTTCCCAGGGGCTGTCCTACGAGCAGTACTTC. Residues: CASSQVSQGLSYEQYF.

The V gene is TRBV9, the J gene TRBJ2-3; D is possibly TRBD2 (5 bases). CDR1 and CDR2 (germline): SGDLS, YYNGEE. This CDR3 is built from 15 residues. The ends were cut back, 4 bases at V and 0 bases at J, with 12 bases in the middle. The CDR3 protein is CASSLGLYSTDTQYF. The CDR3 region has the DNA TGTGCCAGCAGCTTAGGACTGTATAGCACAGATACGCAGTATTTT.

In regard to this clone: The same CDR3 is also encoded by other DNA sequences in this sample. The chain employs TRBV2 and TRBJ2-3; tentatively, D is TRBD2 (5 bases). Trimming took off 9 bases at V and 4 bases at J, with 8 bases between the two ends. The CDR3 is made up of 11 amino acids. The germline V gene encodes CDR1 SNHLY and CDR2 FYNNEI. This chain's CDR3 is CASRGADTQYF. CDR3 nucleotide sequence: TGTGCCAGTCGGGGAGCAGATACGCAGTATTTT.

The chain combines TRBV18 with TRBJ2-1; the D gene is possibly TRBD1 (6 bases). Trimming pared 8 bases from V and 0 bases from J, leaving 17 bases between. In germline, CDR1 is KGHSH, CDR2 LQKENI. This CDR3 contains 16 residues. The CDR3 coding sequence is TGTGCCAGCCAGGGGTACTCCAAGAGCTCCTACAATGAGCAGTTCTTC. Its protein product is CASQGYSKSSYNEQFF. The entire variable domain, with the rest obtained from reference TRBV18 and TRBJ2-1, is as follows: NAGVMQNPRHLVRRRGQEARLRCSPMKGHSHVYWYRQLPEEGLKFMVYLQKENIIDESGMPKERFSAEFPKEGPSILRIQQVVRGDSAAYFCASQGYSKSSYNEQFFGPGTRLTVL.

Comment on this clone: Additional DNA sequences in this sample encode the identical CDR3. This CDR3 reads CASSPQGSYGYTF. CDR3 in DNA: TGTGCCAGCAGCCCCCAGGGCAGCTATGGCTACACCTTC. The chain combines TRBV14 with TRBJ1-2; tentatively, D is TRBD1 (5 bases). The CDR3 loop spans 13 amino acids. The germline V gene encodes CDR1 SGHDN and CDR2 FVKESK. Trimming took 4 bases from V and 4 from J, leaving 10 bases between them.

This rearrangement joins TRBV18 to TRBJ2-3, with D possibly TRBD1 on 5 matching bases. The CDR3 length is 16 residues. The germline V and J ends were trimmed by 3 bases and 5 bases, with 18 bases remaining between them. CDR1 KGHSH and CDR2 LQKENI come from the germline V gene. The CDR3: CASSPETGSWRDTQYF. CDR3 DNA sequence: TGTGCCAGCTCACCCGAAACAGGATCTTGGAGAGATACGCAGTATTTT.

The chain has TRBV11-3 and TRBJ2-5; the match to TRBD1 covers 9 bases. The germline CDR1 and CDR2 sequences are SGHNT and YENEEA. The CDR3 sequence is 13 residues long. V lost 5 bases, J lost 5 bases, and 3 bases stayed unmatched. The CDR3 sequence: CASSQDRGETQYF. The CDR3 nucleotides read TGTGCCAGCAGCCAGGACAGGGGCGAGACCCAGTACTTC.

In the case of this clone: One end of the junction does not line up with germline, which may come from a read error. The J gene is TRBJ2-7, the V gene TRBV13; tentative D call: TRBD2 (5 bases). The germline gives CDR1 PRHDT, CDR2 FYEKMQ (reference sequence). There are 13 residues in the CDR3. This CDR3 is CVSSLEPSREQYF. The CDR3 nucleotides read TGTGTCAGCAGCTTAGAGCCTAGCCGGGAGCAGTACTTC.

The J gene is TRBJ2-2, the V gene TRBV10-3; D may be TRBD1 (6 bases). Trimming took 10 bases from V and 3 from J, leaving 12 bases between them. The germline V gene has CDR1 ENHRY and CDR2 SYGVKD. CDR3 size: 13 residues. CDR3 amino acids: CATRTVDTGELFF. The CDR3 DNA reads as TGTGCCACCCGGACAGTGGACACCGGGGAGCTGTTTTTT.

The chain is built from TRBV19 and TRBJ1-2, with TRBD1 matching 11 bases. Germline lookup yields CDR1 LNHDA and CDR2 SQIVND (reference sequence). After removal of 7 bases from V and 0 bases from J, the junction contained 10 bases not matched to a gene. The CDR3 loop spans 17 amino acids. The DNA of the CDR3 is TGTGCCAGTACCGTCGGGACAGGGGGACTAGCTAACTATGGCTACACCTTC. Translated: CASTVGTGGLANYGYTF.

Only one count was recorded for this clone. The rearrangement uses TRBV30 and TRBJ1-5; 7 bases line up with TRBD1. Germline CDR1 GTSNPN, CDR2 SVGIG (reference sequence). CDR3 length: 13 residues. Trimming took 3 bases from V and 7 from J; bases not matched to a gene: 6. CDR3 bases: TGTGCCTGGAGCCGACAGGGAGAGCAGCCCCAGCATTTT. Protein sequence: CAWSRQGEQPQHF.

V is TRBV19 and J is TRBJ2-1; tentative D call: TRBD2 (6 bases). Between the trimmed V and J ends, which lost 5 bases and 1 base, there was a span of 6 bases. The CDR3 is 13 amino acids. Per the germline V gene, CDR1 is LNHDA and CDR2 is SQIVND (reference sequence). The CDR3 loop is CASSGTSYNEQFF. For the CDR3, the DNA is TGTGCCAGTAGTGGGACTTCCTACAATGAGCAGTTCTTC.

V usage is TRBV2 and J usage is TRBJ2-1, with D perhaps TRBD2 (5 bases). This CDR3 comprises 14 residues. V lost 7 bases and J 0 bases, leaving 10 bases between the germline ends. Germline V CDR1 and CDR2: SNHLY, FYNNEI. Here the CDR3 reads CASIGVSSYNEQFF. The CDR3 nucleotides are TGTGCCAGCATCGGGGTTAGCTCCTACAATGAGCAGTTCTTC.

V is TRBV6-1 and J is TRBJ2-7; 7 nucleotides match TRBD1. Germline V CDR1 and CDR2: MNHNS, SASEGT. The J segment lost 8 bases and the V segment lost 5 bases, leaving 12 bases of the junction unmatched. CDR3 size: 14 residues. CDR3 sequence: CASSTETGIRQQYF. DNA for the CDR3: TGTGCCAGCAGTACGGAGACAGGGATACGTCAGCAGTACTTC.

The chain is built from TRBV2 and TRBJ2-4, with D maybe TRBD1 (5 bases). The CDR3 consists of 14 residues. Germline CDR1 SNHLY, CDR2 FYNNEI. The germline V and J ends were trimmed by 3 bases and 4 bases, with 10 bases remaining between them. CDR3 in DNA: TGTGCCAGCAGTGATCGGTCAGGGAAAAACATTCAGTACTTC. Translated, it gives CASSDRSGKNIQYF.

V usage is TRBV2 and J usage is TRBJ1-6; the match to TRBD1 covers 10 bases. The CDR3 is made up of 18 amino acids. V shed 2 bases, J shed 8 bases, and the junction held 12 bases outside the gene matches. The germline CDR1 and CDR2 sequences are SNHLY and FYNNEI. CDR3 bases: TGTGCCAGCAGTGAATGGAGGGACAGGGGCTTTAGTGATTCACCCCTCCACTTT. It specifies CASSEWRDRGFSDSPLHF.

This chain uses TRBV9 with TRBJ1-2; D might be TRBD1 (6 bases). This CDR3 is 14 amino acids long. Germline CDR1 is SGDLS and CDR2 is YYNGEE. The V end lost 0 bases, the J end lost 4 bases, and 10 bases lay between the germline ends. The CDR3 here is CASSVGTAIYGYTF. The CDR3 region has the DNA TGTGCCAGCAGCGTAGGGACAGCAATCTATGGCTACACCTTC.

This chain connects TRBV2 to TRBJ2-3, with 9 nucleotides matching TRBD2. CDR1 and CDR2 from the germline V gene are SNHLY and FYNNEI. The CDR3 extends over 16 amino acids. V lost 4 bases to trimming and J lost 8 bases; unmatched junction nucleotides: 13. The CDR3 sequence is CASSGLAGAPFTTQYF. The DNA for the CDR3 is TGTGCCAGCAGTGGATTAGCGGGAGCCCCCTTTACTACGCAGTATTTT. The whole variable domain, filled in from reference TRBV2 and TRBJ2-3, reads EPEVTQTPSHQVTQMGQEVILRCVPISNHLYFYWYRQILGQKVEFLVSFYNNEISEKSEIFDDQFSVERPDGSNFTLKIRSTKLEDSAMYFCASSGLAGAPFTTQYFGPGTRLTVL.

The chain links TRBV7-9 to TRBJ2-1; the D gene is possibly TRBD1 (5 bases). The CDR3 spans 13 residues. V was shortened by 3 bases and J by 6 bases, with 9 bases between the two germline ends. The germline V gene has CDR1 SEHNR and CDR2 FQNEAQ (reference sequence). CDR3 DNA sequence: TGTGCCAGCAGCTTCGGACACCCCAATGAGCAGTTCTTC. This sequence encodes CASSFGHPNEQFF.

V and J are TRBV2 and TRBJ2-3; 11 bases are shared with TRBD2. V trimming: 4 bases; J trimming: 2 bases; junction bases outside the gene matches: 8. CDR3 length: 17 residues. CDR1 SNHLY and CDR2 FYNNEI come from the germline V gene. The CDR3: CASSGSLAGGVTDTQYF. The CDR3 region has the DNA TGTGCCAGCAGTGGATCCTTAGCGGGGGGGGTCACAGATACGCAGTATTTT.

The J gene is TRBJ1-3, the V gene TRBV5-1; perhaps TRBD1 as D (6 bases). CDR1 and CDR2 (germline): SGHRS, YFSETQ. The CDR3 is 15 amino acids. Trimming removed 2 bases from V and 1 base from J, with 10 bases in between. The CDR3 spells CASSLGGASGNTIYF. CDR3 DNA sequence: TGCGCCAGCAGCTTAGGGGGGGCTTCTGGAAACACCATATATTTT.

The rearrangement uses TRBV2 and TRBJ2-7; 9 positions agree with TRBD1. J gave up 0 bases and V 4 bases, and 10 bases lay outside the gene matches. CDR1 is SNHLY and CDR2 is FYNNEI in the germline V gene. The CDR3 has 17 residues. The CDR3 nucleotides read TGTGCCAGCAGTGGGGACAGGGCCGACGAGCTCTCCTACGAGCAGTACTTC. Protein product: CASSGDRADELSYEQYF.

The V gene is TRBV18, the J gene TRBJ1-5; no reliable D call. Per the germline V gene, CDR1 is KGHSH and CDR2 is LQKENI. The CDR3 covers 14 residues. V gave up 2 bases and J gave up 1 base, with 6 bases separating them. The CDR3, as DNA: TGTGCCAGCTCACCATCCGGGAGCAATCAGCCCCAGCATTTT. Its protein product is CASSPSGSNQPQHF.

This clone was detected a few times. V usage is TRBV7-9 and J usage is TRBJ1-1; D is undetermined. The germline V gene has CDR1 SEHNR and CDR2 FQNEAQ (reference sequence). CDR3 length: 11 amino acids. Trimming shortened V by 11 bases and J by 2 bases, and 9 bases separated the two germline ends. CDR3 in amino acids: CAGRANTEAFF. CDR3 DNA: TGTGCCGGGAGGGCTAACACTGAAGCTTTCTTT.

This clone was found once. The CDR3 region is CASSGTGMPYGYTF. Written as DNA, the CDR3 is TGTGCCAGCAGCGGGACAGGAATGCCCTATGGCTACACCTTC. The chain employs TRBV28 and TRBJ1-2; 8 bases fit TRBD1. This CDR3 contains 14 residues. J was trimmed by 4 bases and V by 6 bases; bases with no gene match: 7. Germline CDR1 reads MDHEN; CDR2 reads SYDVKM.

The chain links TRBV13 to TRBJ2-7, with 8 bases lining up with TRBD2. V shed 6 bases and J 2 bases; nucleotides not matched to a gene: 6. The CDR3 spans 14 residues. The V gene's germline CDR1 is PRHDT and CDR2 FYEKMQ (reference sequence). The CDR3 protein is CASSSGGDTYEQYF. Here the CDR3 DNA reads TGTGCCAGCAGTTCGGGGGGGGACACCTACGAGCAGTACTTC.